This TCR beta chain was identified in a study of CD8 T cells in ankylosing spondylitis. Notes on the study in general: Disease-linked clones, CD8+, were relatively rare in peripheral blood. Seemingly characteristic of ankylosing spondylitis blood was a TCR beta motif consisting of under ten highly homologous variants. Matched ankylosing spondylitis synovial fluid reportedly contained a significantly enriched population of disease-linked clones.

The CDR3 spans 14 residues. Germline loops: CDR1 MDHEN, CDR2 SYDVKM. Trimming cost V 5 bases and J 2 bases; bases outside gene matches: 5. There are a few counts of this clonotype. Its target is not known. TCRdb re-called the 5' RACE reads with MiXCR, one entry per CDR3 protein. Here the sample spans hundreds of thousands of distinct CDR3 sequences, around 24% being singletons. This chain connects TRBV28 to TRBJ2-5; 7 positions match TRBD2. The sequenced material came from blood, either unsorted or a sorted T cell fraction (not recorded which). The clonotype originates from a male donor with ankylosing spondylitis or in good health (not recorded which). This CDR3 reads CASSGRGNQETQYF. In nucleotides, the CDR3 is TGTGCCAGCAGTGGGCGGGGGAATCAAGAGACCCAGTACTTC.